The source of this TCR beta chain is a study of CD8 T cells in ankylosing spondylitis. The study, taken as a whole, reports: Seemingly characteristic of ankylosing spondylitis blood was a TCR beta motif consisting of eight highly homologous variants. Peripheral blood held disease-linked clones only at relatively low frequency, and these were CD8+. Disease-linked clones were reportedly significantly enriched in matched ankylosing spondylitis synovial fluid.

Using quantitative 5'-RACE with molecular barcodes, the authors made TCR beta libraries. One entry per CDR3 protein results from TCRdb running MiXCR on the 5' RACE reads. The sample carries approximately 100,000 distinct CDR3 sequences, about 25% recorded once. About this clonotype: Its cognate antigen is unknown.

CDR3 size: 16 residues. Germline-derived CDR1 and CDR2 are DFQATT and SNEGSKA (reference sequence). After removal of 0 bases from V and 4 bases from J, the junction contained 8 bases not matched to a gene. The specimen was synovial fluid, either unsorted or a sorted T cell fraction (not recorded which). The TCR was taken from a male donor with ankylosing spondylitis. This chain joins TRBV20-1 and TRBJ2-1, with TRBD1 matching 8 bases. The CDR3: CSARDHDRGEYNEQFF. DNA of the CDR3: TGCAGTGCTAGAGATCATGACAGGGGAGAATACAATGAGCAGTTCTTC.